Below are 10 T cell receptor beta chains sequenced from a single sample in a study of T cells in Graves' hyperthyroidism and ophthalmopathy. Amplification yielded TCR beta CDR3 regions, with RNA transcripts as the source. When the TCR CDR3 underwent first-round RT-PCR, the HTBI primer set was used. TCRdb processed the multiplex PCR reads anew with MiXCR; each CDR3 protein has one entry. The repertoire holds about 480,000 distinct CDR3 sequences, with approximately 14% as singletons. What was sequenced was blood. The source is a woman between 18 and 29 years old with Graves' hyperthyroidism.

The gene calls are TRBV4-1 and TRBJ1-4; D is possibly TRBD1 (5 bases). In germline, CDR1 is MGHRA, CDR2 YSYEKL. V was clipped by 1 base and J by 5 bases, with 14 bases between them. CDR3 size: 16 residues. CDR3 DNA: TGCGCCAGCAGCCAAGCTGGGGCAGGTCAAAATGAAAAACTGTTTTTT. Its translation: CASSQAGAGQNEKLFF.

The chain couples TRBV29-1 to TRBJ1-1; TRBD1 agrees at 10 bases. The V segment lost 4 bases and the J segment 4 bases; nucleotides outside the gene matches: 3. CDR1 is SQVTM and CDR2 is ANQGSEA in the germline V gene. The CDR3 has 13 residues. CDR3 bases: TGCAGCGTTGGACAGGGGGCGGTCACTGAAGCTTTCTTT. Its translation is CSVGQGAVTEAFF. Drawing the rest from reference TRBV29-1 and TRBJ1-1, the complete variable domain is SAVISQKPSRDICQRGTSLTIQCQVDSQVTMMFWYRQQPGQSLTLIATANQGSEATYESGFVIDKFPISRPNLTFSTLTVSNMSPEDSSIYLCSVGQGAVTEAFFGQGTRLTVV.

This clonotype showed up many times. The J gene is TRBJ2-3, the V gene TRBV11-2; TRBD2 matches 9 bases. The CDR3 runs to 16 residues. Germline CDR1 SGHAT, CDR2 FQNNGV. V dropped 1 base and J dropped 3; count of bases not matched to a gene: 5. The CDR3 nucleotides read TGTGCCAGCAGCTTAGTAGCGGGAGATGTTACAGATACGCAGTATTTT. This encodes CASSLVAGDVTDTQYF. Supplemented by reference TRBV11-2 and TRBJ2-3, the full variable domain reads EAGVAQSPRYKIIEKRQSVAFWCNPISGHATLYWYQQILGQGPKLLIQFQNNGVVDDSQLPKDRFSAERLKGVDSTLKIQPAKLEDSAVYLCASSLVAGDVTDTQYFGPGTRLTVL.

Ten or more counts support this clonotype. The CDR3 spells CASREGLAGVYTDTQYF. CDR3 DNA sequence: TGTGCCAGCAGGGAGGGACTAGCGGGAGTTTACACAGATACGCAGTATTTT. The chain couples TRBV6-1 to TRBJ2-3; 14 bases fit TRBD2. Germline CDR1 is MNHNS and CDR2 is SASEGT. The CDR3 has 17 residues. The ends lost 6 bases at V and 2 bases at J; junction bases unmatched: 7.

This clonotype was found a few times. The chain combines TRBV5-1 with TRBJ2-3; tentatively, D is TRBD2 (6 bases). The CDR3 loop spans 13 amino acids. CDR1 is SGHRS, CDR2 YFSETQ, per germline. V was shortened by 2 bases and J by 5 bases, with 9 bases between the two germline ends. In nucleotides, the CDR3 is TGCGCCAGCAGCTTACTAGCTGTAGATACGCAGTATTTT. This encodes CASSLLAVDTQYF.

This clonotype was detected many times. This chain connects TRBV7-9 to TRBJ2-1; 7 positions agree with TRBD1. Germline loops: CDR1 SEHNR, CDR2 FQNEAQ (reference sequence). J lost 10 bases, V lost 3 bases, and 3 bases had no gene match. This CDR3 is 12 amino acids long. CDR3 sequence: CASSFLQGEQFF. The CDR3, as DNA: TGTGCCAGCAGCTTTCTACAGGGGGAGCAGTTCTTC.

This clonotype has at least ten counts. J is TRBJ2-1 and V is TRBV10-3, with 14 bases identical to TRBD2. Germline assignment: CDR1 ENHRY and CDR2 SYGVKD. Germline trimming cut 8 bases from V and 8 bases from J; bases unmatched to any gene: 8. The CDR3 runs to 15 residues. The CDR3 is CAIERGTSGSHEQFF. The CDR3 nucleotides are TGTGCCATCGAAAGAGGGACTAGCGGGAGCCATGAGCAGTTCTTC.

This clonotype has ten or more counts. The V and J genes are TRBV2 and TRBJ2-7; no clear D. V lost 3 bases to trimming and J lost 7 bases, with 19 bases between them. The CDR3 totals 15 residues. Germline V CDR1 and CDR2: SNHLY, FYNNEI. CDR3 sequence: CASSDYFAKGREQYV. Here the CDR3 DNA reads TGTGCCAGCAGTGACTACTTCGCCAAAGGAAGAGAGCAGTACGTC.

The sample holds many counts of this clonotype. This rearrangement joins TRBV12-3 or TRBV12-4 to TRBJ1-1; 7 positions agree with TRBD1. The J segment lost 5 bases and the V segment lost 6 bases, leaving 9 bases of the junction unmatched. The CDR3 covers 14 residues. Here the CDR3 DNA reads TGTGCCAGCAGCCCCGACAGGGTTTCAACTGAAGCTTTCTTT. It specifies CASSPDRVSTEAFF.

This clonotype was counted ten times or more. CDR3 bases: TGTGCCAGCAGTGAAGGGCAGGGGGCCCAGCCCCAGCATTTT. This gives the protein CASSEGQGAQPQHF. This chain links TRBV6-1 with TRBJ1-5; 8 bases match TRBD1. CDR1 and CDR2 (germline): MNHNS, SASEGT. The CDR3 loop spans 14 amino acids. V was pared by 1 base and J by 7 bases, with 3 bases of the junction left unmatched.